The rows below give T cell receptor beta chains drawn from one sample of a study of shared T cell receptors in the human thymus. Some clones are missing from TCRdb's copy, which holds only in-frame ones; the method was immunoSEQ multiplex PCR. The sample carries 500,000 to 850,000 clones, about 87% recorded once. These data also featured in a second study, about human thymus T cells.

Sequencing used thymocytes. These receptor sequences come from a boy under two years old with a congenital heart defect. Each CDR3 is given with its conserved first and last residue. A D gene is named only where the DNA matches it firmly. Where a row states a size, it is once, few, many or the class of an expanded clone; other rows omit it.

J gene	D gene	clone size	V gene	CDR3 protein	CDR3 DNA
TRBJ2-1	.	.	TRBV7-8	CASSQWRRADEQFF	TGTGCCAGCAGCCAATGGAGGAGGGCCGATGAGCAGTTCTTC
TRBJ1-4	TRBD1	.	TRBV18	CASSGTGGASDEKLFF	TGTGCCAGCTCTGGGACAGGGGGCGCTTCGGATGAAAAACTGTTTTTT
TRBJ1-6	.	.	TRBV5-6	CASSSGHDHVRNSPLHF	TGTGCCAGCAGCTCGGGACACGACCACGTCCGTAATTCACCCCTCCACTTT
TRBJ1-1	.	.	TRBV5-7	CASSLPTGLNTEAFF	TGTGCCAGCAGCTTGCCGACAGGCTTGAACACTGAAGCTTTCTTT
TRBJ2-1	TRBD2	once	TRBV14	CASSHLRAGGYNEQFF	TGTGCCAGCAGCCACCTGAGAGCGGGGGGGTACAATGAGCAGTTCTTC
TRBJ2-5	TRBD1	.	TRBV7-6	CASTTWTGETRGGETQYF	TGTGCCAGCACCACCTGGACAGGGGAGACTCGCGGCGGGGAGACCCAGTACTTC
TRBJ1-1	TRBD1	.	TRBV5-1	CASSPGTAVNTEAFF	TGCGCCAGCAGCCCCGGGACAGCAGTAAACACTGAAGCTTTCTTT
TRBJ2-1	TRBD2	.	TRBV4-3	CASSLATSGDREQFF	TGCGCCAGCAGCCTGGCGACTAGCGGAGATAGGGAGCAGTTCTTC
TRBJ2-1	.	.	TRBV5-1	CASSSEGDGGVYNEQFF	TGCGCCAGCAGCTCTGAGGGGGATGGGGGCGTATACAATGAGCAGTTCTTC
TRBJ2-1	.	.	TRBV27	CASRDSPTTPYNEQFF	TGTGCCAGCAGAGACTCCCCAACTACTCCCTACAATGAGCAGTTCTTC
TRBJ2-7	TRBD2	.	TRBV5-8	CASSVGTSGGPYEQYF	TGTGCCAGCAGCGTCGGGACTAGCGGGGGGCCTTACGAGCAGTACTTC
TRBJ1-2	.	.	TRBV11-2	CASSFRDSGVYGYTF	TGTGCCAGCAGCTTCCGGGATTCGGGCGTCTATGGCTACACCTTC
TRBJ2-1	.	.	TRBV6-1	CASSGRDTHTVGVEQFF	TGTGCCAGCAGTGGTCGTGATACCCATACGGTAGGGGTTGAGCAGTTCTTC
TRBJ1-4	TRBD1	.	TRBV6-1	CASSEPHTTRQGSEKLFF	TGTGCCAGCAGTGAACCCCATACGACTAGACAGGGAAGTGAAAAACTGTTTTTT
TRBJ1-5	.	.	TRBV19	CASSRKGDQPQHF	TGTGCCAGTAGTAGGAAAGGGGATCAGCCCCAGCATTTT
TRBJ2-2	.	.	TRBV25-1	CASASGTLSRAGELFF	TGTGCCAGCGCTTCCGGGACATTGTCTCGGGCCGGGGAGCTGTTTTTT
TRBJ2-2	TRBD2	.	TRBV2	CASSGTPGRAGELFF	TGTGCCAGCAGTGGGACCCCTGGGAGGGCCGGGGAGCTGTTTTTT
TRBJ2-3	.	.	TRBV14	CASSPIRRAEVSDTQYF	TGTGCCAGCAGCCCCATTCGGAGGGCCGAAGTTTCGGATACGCAGTATTTT
TRBJ2-3	.	.	TRBV18	CASSPPVAPFTDTQYF	TGTGCCAGCTCACCACCGGTAGCCCCGTTCACAGATACGCAGTATTTT
TRBJ2-1	.	.	TRBV5-1	CASSLKARGGRIEQFF	TGCGCCAGCAGCTTGAAGGCCAGGGGCGGCAGAATTGAGCAGTTCTTC
TRBJ2-3	TRBD1	.	TRBV27	CASSPETGDEEDTQYF	TGTGCCAGCAGTCCCGAGACAGGGGATGAGGAAGATACGCAGTATTTT
TRBJ1-5	TRBD1	.	TRBV6-6	CASRRQGRQPQHF	TGTGCCAGCAGACGACAGGGAAGGCAGCCCCAGCATTTT
TRBJ1-1	.	.	TRBV15	CATSPRGASEAFF	TGTGCCACCAGCCCTCGCGGGGCCTCAGAAGCTTTCTTT
TRBJ2-7	.	.	TRBV11-2	CASRLRGIGFSYEQYF	TGTGCCAGCAGGTTAAGGGGTATCGGGTTCTCCTACGAGCAGTACTTC
TRBJ1-2	.	.	TRBV18	CASSPDSNYGYTF	TGTGCCAGCTCCCCAGACAGTAACTATGGCTACACCTTC
TRBJ2-1	TRBD1	few	TRBV20-1	CSARGTGGQFF	TGCAGTGCTAGGGGAACAGGGGGTCAGTTCTTC
TRBJ1-6	.	.	TRBV5-1	CASSGGVTLHF	TGCGCCAGCAGCGGGGGGGTAACCCTCCACTTT
TRBJ2-3	TRBD2	.	TRBV7-2	CASSSSGVTDTQYF	TGTGCCAGCAGCTCTAGCGGGGTCACAGATACGCAGTATTTT